This TCR beta chain was captured by sequencing in a study of cytomegalovirus exposure and HLA in healthy donors (dated by TCRdb to the late 2010s). Study-wide context: The 500 to 800 repertoires of the first cohort and the roughly 120 validation repertoires were produced on the same platform, according to a later analysis. The aim of the study was to test whether cataloging public T cell receptors could identify signatures of past pathogen exposure. To predict cytomegalovirus infection status, the study brought together high-throughput TCR immunosequencing, statistical association of individual TCRs with disease status, and machine learning. Along with the approximately 700-subject first cohort, a separate validation cohort of over a hundred different subjects was used. Overall results and qualifications from the work: The authors suggested that the approach could potentially be generalized to other disease states and immunological phenotypes. A few of the identified cytomegalovirus-associated TCR beta chains were confirmed in vitro to be specific for cytomegalovirus antigens. A later analysis found that TCRs clustered in the first cohort also tended to co-occur in the 95 to 150 validation repertoires, with about 94% of cluster scores above 0. Most TCR sequences were seen in very few donors, while some public TCRs were found in many individuals. The classifier was reported to diagnose cytomegalovirus status with high specificity and sensitivity in both the original cohort and the validation cohort. A later analysis had no HLA typing for the validation cohort, so co-occurrence there was scored across all 120 or so repertoires. A total of 150 to 200 TCR beta chains were listed by the study as associated with cytomegalovirus.

The donors belonged to the validation cohort of over a hundred subjects, which was separate from the approximately 660-subject first cohort. A note on this clone: Its antigen is unknown. Relative to the germline gene, one junction end is altered; a read error may explain this.

The library was made by the immunoSEQ multiplex PCR assay. Turning to the authors' computational methods: A statistical classification framework was built for diagnosing cytomegalovirus status from the catalog of TCR beta chain sequences. Sourced from immuneACCESS, this table was stored by TCRdb with only in-frame sequences that have V and J called. A share of the clones is absent; for the studies checked, an unresolved V gene accounts for under half, and the remainder has no known explanation. That table supplies the V and J calls and clone size; D and trimming were determined from the DNA. The sample table records about 130,000 clones; 85% to 90% of these occur just once. The ten most abundant clones make up approximately 1.5% of the sample. Sample: PBMCs. The clonotype was recovered from a man aged 30-40 years in good health and CMV-seronegative.

The bases read TGTGCCAGTAGTATTGGCTCCGACAATGAGCAGTTCTTC. Its amino acids are CASSIGSDNEQFF. The rearranged chain carries TRBV19 and TRBJ2-1; no confident D gene assignment can be made. The CDR3 runs 13 amino acids, cysteine and phenylalanine included. The entry retains the CDR3 DNA only, 39 bases that are in frame from base 1. Taken from the germline V gene (reference sequence), the CDR1 and CDR2 loops are LNHDA and SQIVND. With the portions outside the CDR3 filled from the reference TRBV19 and TRBJ2-1 genes, the complete variable region becomes DGGITQSPKYLFRKEGQNVTLSCEQNLNHDAMYWYRQDPGQGLRLIYYSQIVNDFQKGDIAEGYSVSREKKESFPLTVTSAQKNPTAFYLCASSIGSDNEQFFGPGTRLTVL.